This T cell receptor (beta chain) is from a study of shared clonotypes between healthy human individuals. Study-level background: Donors had three CD4 naive, three CD4 memory, two CD8 naive and one CD8 memory plate apiece.

Germline assignment: CDR1 MDHEN and CDR2 SYDVKM. Germline trimming cut 5 bases from V and 5 bases from J; bases unmatched to any gene: 11. CDR3 size: 18 residues. Assay execution proceeded at the deep level. A roughly 220 ng quantity of DNA, around 30,000 T cell genomes, went into the sorted-subset replicate PCRs. Assay used: immunoSEQ multiplex PCR; TCRdb lists only in-frame clones, some missing. The table includes over a million clones, 75% to 80% detected once. The sequence was collected from a man aged 18-30 years in good health. Some clones in this sample may be carry-over from other donors' samples. Sequenced material: memory CD4+ T cells from PBMCs. Subset here: CD45RA-negative fraction. V and J are TRBV28 and TRBJ2-5, with 16 bases matching TRBD2. The CDR3 coding sequence is TGTGCCAGCAGTCTGGGGACTAGCGGGAGGGCCGACGAGGAGACCCAGTACTTC. Its translation is CASSLGTSGRADEETQYF.